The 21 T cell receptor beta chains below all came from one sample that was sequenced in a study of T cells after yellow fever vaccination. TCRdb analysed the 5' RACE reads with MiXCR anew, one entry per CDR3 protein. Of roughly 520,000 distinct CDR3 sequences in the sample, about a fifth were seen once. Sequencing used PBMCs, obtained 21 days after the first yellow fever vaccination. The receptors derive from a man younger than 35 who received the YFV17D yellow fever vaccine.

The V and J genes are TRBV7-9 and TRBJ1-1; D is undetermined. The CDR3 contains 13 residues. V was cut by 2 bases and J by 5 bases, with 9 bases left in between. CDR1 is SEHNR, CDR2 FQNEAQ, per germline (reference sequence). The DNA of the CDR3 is TGTGCCAGCAGCTTATTCTTCGGGACTGAAGCTTTCTTT. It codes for CASSLFFGTEAFF.

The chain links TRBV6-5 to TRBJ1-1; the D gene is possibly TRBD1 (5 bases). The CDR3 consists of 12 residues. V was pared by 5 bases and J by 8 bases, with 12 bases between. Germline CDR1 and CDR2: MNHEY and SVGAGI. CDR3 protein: CASSTREGEAFF. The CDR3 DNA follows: TGTGCCAGCAGTACAAGGGAGGGGGAAGCTTTCTTT.

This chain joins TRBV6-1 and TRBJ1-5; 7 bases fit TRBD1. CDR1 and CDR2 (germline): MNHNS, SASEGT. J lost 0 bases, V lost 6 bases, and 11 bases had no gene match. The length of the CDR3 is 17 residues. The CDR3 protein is CASSQRRDSYSNQPQHF. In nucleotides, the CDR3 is TGTGCCAGCAGCCAACGCCGGGACAGCTATAGCAATCAGCCCCAGCATTTT.

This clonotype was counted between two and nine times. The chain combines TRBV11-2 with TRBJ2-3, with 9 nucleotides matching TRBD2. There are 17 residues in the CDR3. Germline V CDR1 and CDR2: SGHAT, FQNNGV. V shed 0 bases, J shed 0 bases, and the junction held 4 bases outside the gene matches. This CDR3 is CASSLESGGTSTDTQYF. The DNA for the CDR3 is TGTGCCAGCAGCTTAGAAAGCGGGGGGACTAGCACAGATACGCAGTATTTT.

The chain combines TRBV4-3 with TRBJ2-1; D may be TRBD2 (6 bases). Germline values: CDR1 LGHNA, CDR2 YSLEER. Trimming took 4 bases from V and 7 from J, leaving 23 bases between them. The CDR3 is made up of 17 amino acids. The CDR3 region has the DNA TGCGCCAGCAGCCGCGTGGCCCTAGCGTATAAGGGGAATGAGCAGTTCTTC. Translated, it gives CASSRVALAYKGNEQFF.

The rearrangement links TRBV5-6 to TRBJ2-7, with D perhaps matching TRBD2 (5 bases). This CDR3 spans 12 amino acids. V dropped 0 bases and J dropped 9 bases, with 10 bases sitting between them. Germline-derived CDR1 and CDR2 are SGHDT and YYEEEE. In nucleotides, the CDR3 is TGTGCCAGCAGCTTGGGAGGGCTTGGGCAGTACGTC. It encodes CASSLGGLGQYV.

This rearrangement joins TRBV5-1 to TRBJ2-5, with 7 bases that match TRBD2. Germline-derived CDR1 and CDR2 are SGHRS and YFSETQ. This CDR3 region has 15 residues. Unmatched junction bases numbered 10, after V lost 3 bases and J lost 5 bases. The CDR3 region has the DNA TGCGCCAGCAGCTCCGCCCCGGGAGGTCCGGAGACCCAGTACTTC. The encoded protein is CASSSAPGGPETQYF.

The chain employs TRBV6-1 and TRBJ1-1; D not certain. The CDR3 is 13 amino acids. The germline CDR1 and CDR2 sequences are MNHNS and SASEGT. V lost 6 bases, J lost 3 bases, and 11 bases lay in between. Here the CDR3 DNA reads TGTGCCAGCAGAAAGAGGCCCCACACTGAAGCTTTCTTT. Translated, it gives CASRKRPHTEAFF.

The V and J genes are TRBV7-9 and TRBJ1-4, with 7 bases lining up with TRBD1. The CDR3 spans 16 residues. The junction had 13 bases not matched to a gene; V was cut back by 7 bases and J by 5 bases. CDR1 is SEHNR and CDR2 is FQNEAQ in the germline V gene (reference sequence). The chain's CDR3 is CASTLRAGQSNEKLFF. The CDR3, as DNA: TGTGCCAGCACCCTCCGGGCGGGACAGTCAAATGAAAAACTGTTTTTT.

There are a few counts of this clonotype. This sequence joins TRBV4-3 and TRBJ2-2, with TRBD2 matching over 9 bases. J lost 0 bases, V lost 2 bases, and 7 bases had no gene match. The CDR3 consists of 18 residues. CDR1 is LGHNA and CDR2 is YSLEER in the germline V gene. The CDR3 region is CASSQLWLAGTNTGELFF. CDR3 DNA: TGCGCCAGCAGCCAACTTTGGCTAGCGGGAACGAACACCGGGGAGCTGTTTTTT.

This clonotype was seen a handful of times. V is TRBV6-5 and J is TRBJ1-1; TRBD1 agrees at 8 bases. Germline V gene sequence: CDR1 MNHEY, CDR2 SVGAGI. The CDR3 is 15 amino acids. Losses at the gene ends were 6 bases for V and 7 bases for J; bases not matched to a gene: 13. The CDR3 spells CASSSTGGSGGEAFF. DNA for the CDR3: TGTGCCAGCAGCTCAACAGGGGGAAGTGGCGGTGAAGCTTTCTTT.

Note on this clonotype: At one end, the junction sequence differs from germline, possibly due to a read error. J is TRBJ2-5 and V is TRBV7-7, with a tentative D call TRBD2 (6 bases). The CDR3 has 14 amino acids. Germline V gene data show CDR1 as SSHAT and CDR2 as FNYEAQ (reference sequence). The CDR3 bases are TGTGCTAGCAGCTTAGCGGCGGACCAAGAGACCCAGTACTTC. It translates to CASSLAADQETQYF.

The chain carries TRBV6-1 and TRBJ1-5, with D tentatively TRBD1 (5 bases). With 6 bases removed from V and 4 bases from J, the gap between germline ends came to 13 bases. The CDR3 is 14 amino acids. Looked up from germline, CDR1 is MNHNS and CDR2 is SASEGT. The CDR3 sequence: CASSRGTTNQPQHF. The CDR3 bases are TGTGCCAGCAGCCGCGGGACCACAAATCAGCCCCAGCATTTT.

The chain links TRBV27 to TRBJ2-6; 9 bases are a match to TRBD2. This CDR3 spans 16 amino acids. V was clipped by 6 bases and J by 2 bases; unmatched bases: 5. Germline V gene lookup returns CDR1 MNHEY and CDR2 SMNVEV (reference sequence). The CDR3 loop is CASRLAGYAGANVLTF. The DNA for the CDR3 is TGTGCCAGCAGACTAGCGGGCTACGCTGGGGCCAACGTCCTGACTTTC.

CDR3 bases: TGTGCCAGCAGCCAAGAAAAAGGACCATCATCCGAGCAGTACTTC. This gives the protein CASSQEKGPSSEQYF. The V call is TRBV3-1, the J call TRBJ2-7, with D unresolved. The CDR3 is made up of 15 amino acids. CDR1 and CDR2 (germline): LGHDT, YNNKEL (reference sequence). V lost 0 bases to trimming and J lost 6 bases, with 15 bases between them.

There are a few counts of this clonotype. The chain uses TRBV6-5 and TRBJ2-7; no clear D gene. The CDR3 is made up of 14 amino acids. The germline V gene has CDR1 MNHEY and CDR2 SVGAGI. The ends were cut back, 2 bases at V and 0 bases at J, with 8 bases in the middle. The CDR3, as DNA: TGTGCCAGCAGTTACCGTACCCTCTCCTACGAGCAGTACTTC. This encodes CASSYRTLSYEQYF.

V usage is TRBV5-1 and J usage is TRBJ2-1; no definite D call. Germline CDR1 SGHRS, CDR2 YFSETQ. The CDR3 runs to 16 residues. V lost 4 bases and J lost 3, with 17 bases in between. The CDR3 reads CASSPNLGRVYNEQFF. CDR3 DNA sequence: TGCGCCAGCAGCCCCAATTTGGGTAGGGTCTACAATGAGCAGTTCTTC.

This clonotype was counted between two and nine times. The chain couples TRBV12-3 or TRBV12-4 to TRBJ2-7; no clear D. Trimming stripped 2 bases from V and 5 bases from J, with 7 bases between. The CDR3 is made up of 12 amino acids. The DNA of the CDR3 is TGTGCCAGCAGTTTATATCCCAACGAGCAGTACTTC. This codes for CASSLYPNEQYF.

CDR3 bases: TGTGCCAGCCCCCTAGCCGGGGAGCTGTTTTTT. It specifies CASPLAGELFF. The chain carries TRBV7-9 and TRBJ2-2; D is undetermined. Trimming removed 8 bases from V and 6 bases from J, with 7 bases in between. Germline V gene data show CDR1 as SEHNR and CDR2 as FQNEAQ (reference sequence). The CDR3 extends over 11 amino acids. Looking up the rest from reference TRBV7-9 and TRBJ2-2 gives the full variable domain: DTGVSQNPRHKITKRGQNVTFRCDPISEHNRLYWYRQTLGQGPEFLTYFQNEAQLEKSRLLSDRFSAERPKGSFSTLEIQRTEQGDSAMYLCASPLAGELFFGEGSRLTVL.

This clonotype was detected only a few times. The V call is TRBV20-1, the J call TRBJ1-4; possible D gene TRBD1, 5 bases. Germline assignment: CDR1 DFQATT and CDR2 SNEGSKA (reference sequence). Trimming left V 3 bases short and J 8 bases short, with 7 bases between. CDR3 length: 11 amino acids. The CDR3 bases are TGCAGTGCTAGGAACAGGGAAAAACTGTTTTTT. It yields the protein CSARNREKLFF.

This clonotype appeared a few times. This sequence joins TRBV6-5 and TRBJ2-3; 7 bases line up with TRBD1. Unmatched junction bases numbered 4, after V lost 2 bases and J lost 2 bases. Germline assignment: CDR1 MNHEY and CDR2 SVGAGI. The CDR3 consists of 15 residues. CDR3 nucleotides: TGTGCCAGCAGTTACCCCGGGACAGTCACAGATACGCAGTATTTT. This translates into CASSYPGTVTDTQYF.